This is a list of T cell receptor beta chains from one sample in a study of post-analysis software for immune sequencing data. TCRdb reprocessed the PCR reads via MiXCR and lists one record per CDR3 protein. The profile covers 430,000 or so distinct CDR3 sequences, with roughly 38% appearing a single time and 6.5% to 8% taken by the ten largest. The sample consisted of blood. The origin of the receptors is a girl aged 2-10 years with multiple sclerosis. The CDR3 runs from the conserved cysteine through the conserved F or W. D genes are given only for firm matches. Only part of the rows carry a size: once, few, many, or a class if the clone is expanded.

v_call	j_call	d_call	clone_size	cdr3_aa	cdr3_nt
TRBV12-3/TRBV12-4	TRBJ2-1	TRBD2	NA	CASALAGGSYNEQFF	TGTGCCAGCGCCTTAGCGGGAGGCTCCTACAATGAGCAGTTCTTC
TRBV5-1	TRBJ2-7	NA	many	CASSTRDASSYEQYF	TGCGCCAGCAGCACCCGGGACGCGAGCTCCTACGAGCAGTACTTC
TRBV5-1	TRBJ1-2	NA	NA	CASSLSRTGGYTF	TGCGCCAGCAGCTTGTCACGAACGGGAGGCTACACCTTC
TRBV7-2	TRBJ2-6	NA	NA	CASSLRQAFLLSGANVLTF	TGTGCCAGCAGCTTAAGGCAAGCATTCCTCTTGTCTGGGGCCAACGTCCTGACTTTC
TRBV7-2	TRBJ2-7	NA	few	CASSLWGEVVHEQYF	TGTGCCAGCAGCTTATGGGGGGAGGTGGTCCACGAGCAGTACTTC
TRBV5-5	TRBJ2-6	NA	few	CASSFGASGANVLTF	TGTGCCAGCAGCTTCGGCGCTTCGGGGGCCAACGTCCTGACTTTC
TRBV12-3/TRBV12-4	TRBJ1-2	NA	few	CASSLDSFGYTF	TGTGCCAGCAGTCTCGACAGTTTTGGCTACACCTTC
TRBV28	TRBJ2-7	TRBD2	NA	CASSDVAGGLHEQYF	TGTGCCAGCAGTGACGTCGCGGGAGGGCTTCACGAGCAGTACTTC
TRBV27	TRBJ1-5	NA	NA	CASSIQGHSNQPQHF	TGTGCCAGCAGTATACAGGGTCATAGCAATCAGCCCCAGCATTTT
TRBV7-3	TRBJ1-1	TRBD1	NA	CASSPRTGGANTEAFF	TGTGCCAGCAGCCCCCGGACAGGGGGGGCGAACACTGAAGCTTTCTTT
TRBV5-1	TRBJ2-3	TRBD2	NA	CASKTETSARTDTQYF	TGCGCCAGCAAGACCGAGACTAGCGCCCGCACAGATACGCAGTATTTT
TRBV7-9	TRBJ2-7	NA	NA	CASSLMPSALETRYF	TGTGCCAGCAGCTTAATGCCGTCAGCGTTGGAGACCCGGTACTTC
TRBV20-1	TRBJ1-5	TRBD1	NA	CSATRTGGSQPQHF	TGCAGTGCCACGAGGACAGGGGGCAGTCAGCCCCAGCATTTT
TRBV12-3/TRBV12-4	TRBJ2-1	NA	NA	CASHGGVSSYNEQFF	TGTGCCAGCCATGGGGGAGTCAGCTCCTACAATGAGCAGTTCTTC
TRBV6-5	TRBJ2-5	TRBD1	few	CASSNNPTGGQETQYF	TGTGCCAGCAGTAATAATCCGACAGGGGGCCAAGAGACCCAGTACTTC
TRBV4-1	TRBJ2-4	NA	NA	CASSPMPKNIQYF	TGCGCCAGCAGCCCCATGCCAAAAAACATTCAGTACTTC
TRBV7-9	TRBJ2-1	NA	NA	CASSLNGSSYNEQFF	TGTGCCAGCAGCTTAAACGGATCATCTTACAATGAGCAGTTCTTC
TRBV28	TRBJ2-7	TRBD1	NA	CASSPPWTGPTQYF	TGTGCCAGCAGCCCCCCCTGGACAGGCCCTACCCAGTACTTC
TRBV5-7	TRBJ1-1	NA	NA	CASTRTSASRGTRWDTEAFF	TGTGCCAGCACTAGAACAAGCGCCTCTAGGGGGACTCGATGGGACACTGAAGCTTTCTTT
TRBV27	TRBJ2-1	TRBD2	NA	CASSTLLAASSSYNEQFF	TGTGCCAGCAGTACCCTACTAGCGGCCAGCAGCTCCTACAATGAGCAGTTCTTC
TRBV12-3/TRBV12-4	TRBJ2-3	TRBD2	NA	CASSKAGTTDTQYF	TGTGCCAGCAGTAAAGCGGGAACCACAGATACGCAGTATTTT
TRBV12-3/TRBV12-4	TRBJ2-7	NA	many	CASSLRAAPYEQYF	TGTGCCAGCAGTTTACGGGCAGCCCCCTACGAGCAGTACTTC
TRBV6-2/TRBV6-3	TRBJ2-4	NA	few	CASSDGRNIQYF	TGTGCCAGCAGCGACGGAAGGAACATTCAGTACTTC
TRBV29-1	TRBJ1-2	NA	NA	CSVDTGANYGYTF	TGCAGCGTTGATACGGGGGCGAACTATGGCTACACCTTC
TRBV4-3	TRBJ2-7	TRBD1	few	CASSHAGTGTYEQYF	TGCGCCAGCAGCCACGCCGGGACAGGCACATACGAGCAGTACTTC
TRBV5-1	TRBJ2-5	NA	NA	CASSLGANTQYF	TGCGCCAGCAGCTTGGGGGCCAACACCCAGTACTTC
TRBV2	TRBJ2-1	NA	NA	CASRARGNEQFF	TGTGCCAGCAGGGCCAGGGGTAATGAGCAGTTCTTC
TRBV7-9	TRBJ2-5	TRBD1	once	CASSLADRGSETQYF	TGTGCCAGCAGCTTAGCGGACAGGGGATCGGAGACCCAGTACTTC
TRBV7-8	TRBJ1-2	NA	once	CASSPRSGGSGYTF	TGTGCCAGCAGCCCACGTAGCGGGGGAAGTGGCTACACCTTC
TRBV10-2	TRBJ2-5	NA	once	CASSGGGSSQETQYF	TGCGCCAGCTCGGGGGGCGGGAGCAGCCAAGAGACCCAGTACTTC
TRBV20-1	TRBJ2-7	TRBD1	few	CSARKQGVILAYEQYF	TGCAGTGCTAGAAAACAGGGGGTGATTTTGGCCTACGAGCAGTACTTC
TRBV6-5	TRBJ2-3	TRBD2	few	CASSYSIPGLAGAGTQYF	TGTGCCAGCAGTTACTCCATACCGGGACTAGCGGGAGCCGGTACGCAGTATTTT
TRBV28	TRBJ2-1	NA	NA	CASSLIAGRRGNEQFF	TGTGCCAGCAGTTTAATCGCCGGGAGAAGAGGGAATGAGCAGTTCTTC
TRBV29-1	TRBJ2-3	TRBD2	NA	CSVRASGMRDTQYF	TGCAGCGTTAGGGCTAGCGGGATGCGGGATACGCAGTATTTT
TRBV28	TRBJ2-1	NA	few	CASEGYNEQFF	TGTGCCAGCGAGGGGTACAATGAGCAGTTCTTC
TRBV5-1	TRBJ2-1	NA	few	CASSWAGGYTEQFF	TGCGCCAGCAGCTGGGCCGGTGGGTACACTGAGCAGTTCTTC
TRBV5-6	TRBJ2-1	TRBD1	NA	CASSLASRGLGNEQFF	TGTGCCAGCAGCTTGGCCTCCAGGGGGCTGGGCAATGAGCAGTTCTTC
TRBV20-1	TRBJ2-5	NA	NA	CSASHTPRVETQYF	TGCAGTGCTTCCCACACACCCAGGGTCGAGACCCAGTACTTC
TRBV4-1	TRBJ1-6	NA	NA	CASSQDVDSPLHF	TGCGCCAGCAGCCAAGATGTAGATTCACCCCTCCACTTT
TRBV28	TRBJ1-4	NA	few	CASSLTGSMNEKLFF	TGTGCCAGCAGTTTGACGGGCAGCATGAATGAAAAACTGTTTTTT
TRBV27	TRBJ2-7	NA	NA	CASSSDISYEQYF	TGTGCCAGCAGTAGTGACATCTCCTACGAGCAGTACTTC
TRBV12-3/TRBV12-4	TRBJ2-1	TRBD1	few	CASSSIPGTGYNEQFF	TGTGCCAGCAGTTCGATCCCCGGGACAGGGTACAATGAGCAGTTCTTC
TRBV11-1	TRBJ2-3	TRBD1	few	CASRKRTGSGTDTQYF	TGTGCCAGCAGGAAGAGGACAGGGTCTGGCACAGATACGCAGTATTTT
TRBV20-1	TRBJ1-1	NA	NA	CSAREPDDTREAFF	TGCAGTGCTAGAGAGCCAGACGACACGAGGGAAGCTTTCTTT
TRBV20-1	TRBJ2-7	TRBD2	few	CSARDREGAYEQYF	TGCAGTGCTAGAGATCGGGAGGGAGCCTACGAGCAGTACTTC
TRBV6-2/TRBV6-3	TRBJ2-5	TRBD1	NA	CASSYRTGVVQETQYF	TGTGCCAGCAGTTACCGGACAGGGGTCGTGCAAGAGACCCAGTACTTC
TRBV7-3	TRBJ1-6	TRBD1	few	CASSSGTDNSPLHF	TGTGCCAGCAGCTCCGGGACAGATAATTCACCCCTCCACTTT
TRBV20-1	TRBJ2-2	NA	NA	CSAADVQGELFF	TGCAGTGCCGCGGACGTCCAAGGGGAGCTGTTTTTT
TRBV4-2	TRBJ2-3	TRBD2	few	CASSQERGSGGARDTQYF	TGTGCCAGCAGCCAAGAACGGGGGAGCGGGGGGGCCAGAGATACGCAGTATTTT
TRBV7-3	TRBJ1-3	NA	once	CASSTTTGNTIYF	TGTGCCAGCAGCACAACGACAGGAAACACCATATATTTT
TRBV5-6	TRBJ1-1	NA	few	CASSLFRMNTEAFF	TGTGCCAGCAGCTTGTTCCGGATGAACACTGAAGCTTTCTTT
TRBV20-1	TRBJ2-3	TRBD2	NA	CSVVGGSSLTDTQYF	TGCAGTGTCGTGGGAGGGTCTAGTCTAACAGATACGCAGTATTTT
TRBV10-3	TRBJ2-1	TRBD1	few	CAISPTGDEQFF	TGTGCCATCAGCCCGACAGGGGATGAGCAGTTCTTC
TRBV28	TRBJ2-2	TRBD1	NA	CASSDPGTGTGELFF	TGTGCCAGCAGTGACCCCGGGACAGGGACCGGGGAGCTGTTTTTT
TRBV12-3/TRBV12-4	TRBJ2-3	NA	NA	CVSSMDTDAQYF	TGTGTCAGCAGTATGGACACAGATGCGCAGTATTTT
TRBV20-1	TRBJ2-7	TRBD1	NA	CSAGAGTVYEQYF	TGCAGTGCTGGAGCCGGGACAGTGTACGAGCAGTACTTC
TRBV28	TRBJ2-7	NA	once	CASRVSRDEQYF	TGTGCCAGCAGGGTTTCGCGGGACGAGCAGTACTTC
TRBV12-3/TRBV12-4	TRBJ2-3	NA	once	CASSLGGGSYTDAQYF	TGTGCCAGCAGTTTAGGAGGCGGAAGCTACACAGATGCGCAGTATTTT
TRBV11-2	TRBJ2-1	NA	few	CASSLARGGYNEQFF	TGTGCCAGCAGCTTAGCCAGGGGGGGGTACAATGAGCAGTTCTTC
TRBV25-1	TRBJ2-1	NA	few	CASSGVGGPHNEQFF	TGTGCCAGCAGTGGTGTGGGGGGCCCCCACAATGAGCAGTTCTTC